Listed here are 22 T cell receptor beta chains from one sample, sequenced in a study of post-analysis software for immune sequencing data. General observations from the study: TRBV5-6, TRBV5-1 and TRBV20-1 belonged to a set of five TRBV segments that were more frequent in patients than controls.

Tagging with unique molecular identifiers was a feature of the TCR beta cDNA libraries. TCRdb processed the PCR reads anew with MiXCR; each CDR3 protein has one entry. The sample has roughly 430,000 distinct CDR3 sequences; approximately 39% are singletons. No antigens are known for them. Input material: blood. These receptors were obtained from a girl aged 2-10 years with multiple sclerosis.

The chain employs TRBV3-1 and TRBJ2-5; D remains unclear. TRBJ2-7 matches the DNA end more closely, so the J call is doubtful. Germline V CDR1 and CDR2: LGHDT, YNNKEL (reference sequence). CDR3 length: 15 residues. CDR3 region: CASSQDRMGWREQYF. CDR3 nucleotide sequence: TGTGCCAGCAGCCAAGATCGAATGGGTTGGCGCGAGCAGTACTTC.

The J gene is TRBJ1-2, the V gene TRBV6-6, with 7 bases identical to TRBD1. The V gene end was trimmed by 6 bases and the J gene end by 1 base; junction bases not matched to a gene: 5. The germline V gene has CDR1 MNHNY and CDR2 SVGAGI (reference sequence). CDR3 length: 14 residues. Here the CDR3 reads CASRNRGSNYGYTF. CDR3 in DNA: TGTGCCAGCAGGAACAGGGGCAGTAACTATGGCTACACCTTC.

The J gene is TRBJ1-1, the V gene TRBV5-6, with D tentatively TRBD1 (6 bases). This CDR3 comprises 16 residues. Germline-derived CDR1 and CDR2 are SGHDT and YYEEEE. The germline V and J ends were trimmed by 4 bases and 1 base, with 17 bases remaining between them. The DNA of the CDR3 is TGTGCCAGCAGCCGACCGCTCCAGGGGAAGAACACTGAAGCTTTCTTT. This sequence encodes CASSRPLQGKNTEAFF.

The V and J genes are TRBV5-1 and TRBJ2-7; tentatively, D is TRBD2 (6 bases). The CDR3 totals 13 residues. Germline assignment: CDR1 SGHRS and CDR2 YFSETQ. Trimming left V 4 bases short and J 7 bases short, with 15 bases between. CDR3 residues: CASSRTVGGEQYF. CDR3 in DNA: TGCGCCAGCAGCCGGACCGTTGGGGGGGAGCAGTACTTC.

The chain combines TRBV2 with TRBJ2-3; the D gene is possibly TRBD2 (5 bases). CDR1 and CDR2 (germline): SNHLY, FYNNEI. The CDR3 is 13 residues long. V lost 4 bases to trimming and J lost 4 bases, with 9 bases between them. The CDR3 here is CASSGEISDTQYF. CDR3 sequence (DNA): TGTGCCAGCAGTGGGGAGATCTCAGATACGCAGTATTTT.

There are many counts of this clonotype. The chain combines TRBV5-1 with TRBJ2-1; no firm D call. The CDR3 runs 13 residues. The germline CDR1 and CDR2 sequences are SGHRS and YFSETQ. V lost 0 bases, J lost 7 bases, and 8 bases lay in between. DNA of the CDR3: TGCGCCAGCAGCTTGGACCCGATTAATGAGCAGTTCTTC. It specifies CASSLDPINEQFF.

The V call is TRBV20-1, the J call TRBJ2-1, with D uncertain. From germline, CDR1 is DFQATT and CDR2 SNEGSKA (reference sequence). Between the trimmed V and J ends, which lost 6 bases and 7 bases, there was a span of 13 bases. This CDR3 region has 12 residues. The CDR3 loop reads CSAWHARNEQFF. DNA for the CDR3: TGCAGTGCGTGGCACGCTAGGAATGAGCAGTTCTTC.

A remark on this clonotype: One end of the junction is discordant with germline, which a read error may explain. This chain links TRBV27 with TRBJ2-6; no firm D call. CDR3 length equals 18 residues. CDR1 is MNHEY and CDR2 is SMNVEV in the germline V gene (reference sequence). CDR3: CASSLSSAALSGTNVLTF. CDR3 bases: TGTGCCAGCAGTTTATCCTCGGCAGCTCTCTCTGGGACCAACGTCCTGACTTTC.

V usage is TRBV5-1 and J usage is TRBJ2-1; D remains ambiguous. V lost 7 bases and J lost 0, with 11 bases in between. This CDR3 has 14 residues. The germline CDR1 and CDR2 sequences are SGHRS and YFSETQ. CDR3 nucleotides: TGCGCCAGCTCGGACGGAGTCTCCTACAATGAGCAGTTCTTC. Protein product: CASSDGVSYNEQFF.

This clonotype was seen more than once but under ten times. The genes are TRBV5-1 and TRBJ2-5; TRBD2 aligns across 12 bases. J gave up 11 bases and V 0 bases, and 5 bases lay outside the gene matches. The CDR3 extends over 14 amino acids. CDR1 and CDR2 from the germline V gene are SGHRS and YFSETQ. CDR3 amino acids: CASSLGTSGIEQYF. The CDR3 nucleotides are TGCGCCAGCAGCTTGGGGACTAGCGGGATTGAGCAGTACTTC.

V is TRBV4-2 and J is TRBJ1-2; D might be TRBD1 (6 bases). Per germline, CDR1 LGHNA and CDR2 YNFKEQ. The CDR3 contains 13 residues. Deletions cut 8 bases from V and 8 bases from J, with 18 bases between. For the CDR3, the DNA is TGTGCCAGCGTAGCGTCGGGGGCGCAGGGCTACACCTTC. Translation: CASVASGAQGYTF.

Only a few counts were recorded for this clonotype. The chain uses TRBV6-1 and TRBJ2-1; D is ambiguous. CDR3 length equals 13 residues. Germline V CDR1 and CDR2: MNHNS, SASEGT. V shed 7 bases and J shed 5 bases, with 12 bases lying between them. CDR3 in amino acids: CASKRFVHNEQFF. The DNA of the CDR3 is TGTGCCAGCAAACGGTTCGTGCACAATGAGCAGTTCTTC.

A note on this clonotype: A much more abundant neighbour one base away suggests this may be a read error. The rearrangement joins TRBV28 to TRBJ2-7; 8 bases fit TRBD1. V dropped 5 bases and J dropped 0; count of bases not matched to a gene: 6. CDR1 is MDHEN and CDR2 is SYDVKM in the germline V gene. The CDR3 sequence is 15 residues long. The CDR3 DNA reads TGTGCCAGCAGTGTGGGGACAGGAGTCTCCTACGAGCAGTACTTC. This codes for CASSVGTGVSYEQYF.

The V call is TRBV28, the J call TRBJ1-1; maybe TRBD1 (6 bases). Trimming cost V 6 bases and J 1 base, with 15 bases left between them. CDR3 length: 15 amino acids. The V gene's germline CDR1 is MDHEN and CDR2 SYDVKM. The CDR3 DNA reads TGTGCCAGCAGCCCTCTTCCGGGGGCGAACACTGAAGCTTTCTTT. Its translation: CASSPLPGANTEAFF.

The chain recombines TRBV12-3 or TRBV12-4 with TRBJ1-2; D possibly corresponds to TRBD1 (6 bases). The CDR3 is made up of 11 amino acids. The V end was cut by 6 bases, the J end by 7 bases, with 9 bases between. CDR3 loop: CASSTGFGYTF. CDR3 DNA sequence: TGTGCCAGCAGCACAGGGTTTGGCTACACCTTC.

This sequence joins TRBV27 and TRBJ1-5, with D maybe TRBD1 (6 bases). Trimming cost V 8 bases and J 5 bases, with 25 bases left between them. The CDR3 loop spans 17 amino acids. Germline lookup yields CDR1 MNHEY and CDR2 SMNVEV (reference sequence). The CDR3: CASWSGTRGRRDQPQHF. CDR3 in DNA: TGTGCCAGCTGGTCCGGGACAAGGGGCCGTAGGGATCAGCCCCAGCATTTT.

V and J are TRBV15 and TRBJ2-1, with D possibly TRBD2 on 6 matching bases. Per the germline V gene, CDR1 is LNHNV and CDR2 is YYDKDF (reference sequence). V was shortened by 1 base and J by 10 bases, with 8 bases between the two germline ends. CDR3 length: 12 residues. The CDR3 region is CATSRVEGEQFF. CDR3 sequence (DNA): TGTGCCACCAGCAGAGTGGAGGGCGAGCAGTTCTTC.

V usage is TRBV20-1 and J usage is TRBJ1-1; 8 nucleotides align to TRBD1. The CDR3 loop spans 16 amino acids. From germline, CDR1 is DFQATT and CDR2 SNEGSKA (reference sequence). Trimming cost V 2 bases and J 1 base; bases outside gene matches: 9. The CDR3 protein is CSARYEGQVRNTEAFF. The CDR3 nucleotides read TGCAGTGCTAGATACGAGGGACAGGTGAGGAACACTGAAGCTTTCTTT.

This clonotype appeared a few times. The chain couples TRBV6-5 to TRBJ1-2, with D unclear. Germline lookup yields CDR1 MNHEY and CDR2 SVGAGI. This CDR3 contains 17 residues. The V and J ends lost 0 bases and 4 bases respectively, with 18 bases between them. The CDR3 loop is CASSYSVVGGYIYGYTF. The CDR3 bases are TGTGCCAGCAGTTACTCAGTGGTGGGAGGGTACATCTATGGCTACACCTTC.

V gene TRBV28 combines with J gene TRBJ2-5, with D perhaps given as TRBD1 or TRBD2 (7 bases each). This CDR3 contains 20 residues. Trimming took off 5 bases at V and 4 bases at J, with 32 bases between the two ends. Germline loops: CDR1 MDHEN, CDR2 SYDVKM. The CDR3 region has the DNA TGTGCCAGCAGTCTGTCGTGGGGAGGGGGCGCTAGGAATTTGATAGAGACCCAGTACTTC. Protein: CASSLSWGGGARNLIETQYF.

In this sample, this clonotype turned up a few times. The CDR3 here is CASSFPSLGTDTQYF. CDR3 DNA sequence: TGTGCCAGCAGTTTCCCTAGCCTCGGCACAGATACGCAGTATTTT. J is TRBJ2-3 and V is TRBV28, with D possibly TRBD2 on 5 matching bases. Trimming left V 3 bases short and J 1 base short, with 11 bases between. Germline V lookup: CDR1 MDHEN, CDR2 SYDVKM. The CDR3 is made up of 15 amino acids.

The gene calls are TRBV6-5 and TRBJ1-6, with a tentative D call TRBD1 (5 bases). The germline CDR1 and CDR2 sequences are MNHEY and SVGAGI. Trimming pared 2 bases from V and 7 bases from J, leaving 12 bases between. This CDR3 has 15 amino acids. CDR3 DNA sequence: TGTGCCAGCAGTTACCTACAGGCCTCCAATTCACCCCTCCACTTT. Amino acids: CASSYLQASNSPLHF.